This T cell receptor (beta chain) was captured by sequencing in a study of blood T cell repertoires in COVID-19. The CDR3 consists of 15 residues. Germline trimming cut 3 bases from V and 10 bases from J; bases unmatched to any gene: 5. Per the germline V gene, CDR1 is SGHAT and CDR2 is FQNNGV. Method: immunoSEQ multiplex PCR; TCRdb's copy keeps in-frame clones and lacks some. This sample has about 87,000 clones; around 85% occur once, and the top ten carry approximately 2.8%. This TCR derives from a woman older than 75 with COVID-19, enrolled during active disease. The V call is TRBV11-2, the J call TRBJ2-1; 14 nucleotides match TRBD2. Sequencing input: peripheral blood. Here the CDR3 DNA reads TGTGCCAGCAGCTTTGGACTAGCGGGAGGAGGGGAGCAGTTCTTC. Its translation is CASSFGLAGGGEQFF.